Below are 17 T cell receptor beta chains sequenced from a single sample in a study of T cell responses to AZD1222 COVID-19 vaccine. Method: immunoSEQ multiplex PCR; TCRdb's copy keeps in-frame clones and lacks some. The table includes approximately 72,000 clones, around 89% detected once. Sequenced material: peripheral blood, taken 28 days after the second AZD1222 dose. These receptor sequences come from an adult who received the AZD1222 COVID-19 vaccine.

In DNA, the CDR3 is TGCGCCAGCAGCCAGGAGGCCAACACTGAAGCTTTCTTT. It encodes CASSQEANTEAFF. This chain connects TRBV5-1 to TRBJ1-1; the D is unclear. V was trimmed by 4 bases and J by 2 bases, leaving 9 bases between them. The CDR3 has 13 residues. CDR1 SGHRS and CDR2 YFSETQ come from the germline V gene.

The rearrangement links TRBV5-1 to TRBJ2-7; D may be TRBD1 or TRBD2 (5 bases each). The ends were cut back, 3 bases at V and 4 bases at J, with 17 bases in the middle. Germline CDR1 is SGHRS and CDR2 is YFSETQ. The CDR3 consists of 15 residues. The CDR3 spells CASSSEGRRLYEQYF. CDR3 coding DNA: TGCGCCAGCAGCTCAGAGGGACGGAGACTTTACGAGCAGTACTTC.

The table lists this clone with a few counts. The V gene is TRBV7-2, the J gene TRBJ1-5; D is unresolved. Germline V gives CDR1 SGHTA, CDR2 FQGNSA. The ends were cut back, 4 bases at V and 3 bases at J, with 7 bases in the middle. This CDR3 has 13 amino acids. CDR3 region: CASSSEFNQPQHF. In DNA form, the CDR3 reads TGTGCCAGCAGCTCAGAATTCAATCAGCCCCAGCATTTT.

V is TRBV11-2 and J is TRBJ2-2; D not resolved. The CDR3 covers 11 residues. V was pared by 3 bases and J by 4 bases, with 0 bases between. Germline V lookup: CDR1 SGHAT, CDR2 FQNNGV. CDR3 DNA sequence: TGTGCCAGCAGCTTCACCGGGGAGCTGTTTTTT. Amino acids: CASSFTGELFF.

The chain carries TRBV27 and TRBJ1-5; D gene uncertain. The V gene's germline CDR1 is MNHEY and CDR2 SMNVEV (reference sequence). The V end was cut by 6 bases, the J end by 7 bases, with 13 bases between. The CDR3 contains 13 residues. The CDR3 spells CASSPGPRQPQHF. Written as DNA, the CDR3 is TGTGCCAGCAGCCCAGGCCCGAGGCAGCCCCAGCATTTT.

The CDR3 DNA is TGTGCCAGCAGCTTGGGGACAGGACGCACCGGGGAGCTGTTTTTT. Its translation: CASSLGTGRTGELFF. The rearrangement uses TRBV5-4 and TRBJ2-2; 7 bases are a match to TRBD1. J was trimmed by 4 bases and V by 0 bases; bases with no gene match: 3. The CDR3 has 15 residues. Per germline, CDR1 SGHNT and CDR2 YYREEE (reference sequence).

The DNA for the CDR3 is TGTGCCAGCAGCTTAGGCGGGAGTATCAATGAGCAGTTCTTC. It is translated as CASSLGGSINEQFF. The chain employs TRBV7-3 and TRBJ2-1; 7 bases match TRBD2. The CDR3 length is 14 residues. Germline V CDR1 and CDR2: SGHTA, FQGTGA. V lost 2 bases and J lost 6; bases outside the gene matches: 4. The variable domain in full, completed from reference TRBV7-3 and TRBJ2-1, reads GAGVSQTPSNKVTEKGKYVELRCDPISGHTALYWYRQSLGQGPEFLIYFQGTGAADDSGLPNDRFFAVRPEGSVSTLKIQRTERGDSAVYLCASSLGGSINEQFFGPGTRLTVL.

This chain links TRBV14 with TRBJ2-3, with a tentative D call TRBD1 (5 bases). V lost 1 base and J lost 5, with 10 bases in between. The germline V gene has CDR1 SGHDN and CDR2 FVKESK. The CDR3 consists of 14 residues. The CDR3 is CASSQGAGLDTQYF. The CDR3 DNA reads as TGTGCCAGCAGCCAAGGGGCAGGGCTAGATACGCAGTATTTT.

This chain joins TRBV11-3 and TRBJ2-6; D is ambiguous. This CDR3 region has 15 residues. Germline V gene lookup returns CDR1 SGHNT and CDR2 YENEEA. V was shortened by 8 bases and J by 0 bases, with 11 bases between the two germline ends. CDR3 sequence: CASSAWVSGANVLTF. In DNA, the CDR3 is TGTGCCAGCTCAGCTTGGGTCTCTGGGGCCAACGTCCTGACTTTC. Full variable domain (rest looked up from reference TRBV11-3 and TRBJ2-6): EAGVVQSPRYKIIEKKQPVAFWCNPISGHNTLYWYLQNLGQGPELLIRYENEEAVDDSQLPKDRFSAERLKGVDSTLKIQPAELGDSAVYLCASSAWVSGANVLTFGAGSRLTVL.

The chain uses TRBV25-1 and TRBJ1-1; the D is unclear. The V gene lost 0 bases and the J gene lost 13 bases, with 12 bases spanning the gap. The CDR3 length is 12 residues. Germline V gives CDR1 MGHDK, CDR2 SYGVNS. This CDR3 is CASSEYSREVFF. The CDR3 DNA follows: TGTGCCAGCAGTGAATATTCACGAGAGGTTTTCTTT.

The V gene is TRBV19, the J gene TRBJ1-6; D gene ambiguous. V shed 6 bases and J shed 4 bases, with 10 bases lying between them. The CDR3 contains 14 residues. Germline V lookup: CDR1 LNHDA, CDR2 SQIVND (reference sequence). This chain's CDR3 is CASSRDLYNSPLHF. CDR3 DNA sequence: TGTGCCAGTAGCCGGGATTTATATAATTCACCCCTCCACTTT. Full variable domain (remainder filled in from reference TRBV19 and TRBJ1-6): DGGITQSPKYLFRKEGQNVTLSCEQNLNHDAMYWYRQDPGQGLRLIYYSQIVNDFQKGDIAEGYSVSREKKESFPLTVTSAQKNPTAFYLCASSRDLYNSPLHFGNGTRLTVT.

This sequence joins TRBV6-4 and TRBJ2-7; D may be TRBD1 (6 bases). Deletions cut 7 bases from V and 2 bases from J, with 12 bases between. CDR1 is MRHNA, CDR2 SNTAGT, per germline. The CDR3 has 13 residues. The CDR3 is CASNLDRTYEQYF. Here the CDR3 DNA reads TGTGCCAGCAACTTAGACAGGACCTACGAGCAGTACTTC.

Within the sample, this clone is medium-sized. The V call is TRBV27, the J call TRBJ2-1, with 9 bases fitting TRBD2. The CDR3 covers 16 residues. Unmatched junction bases numbered 9, after V lost 1 base and J lost 8 bases. Per the germline V gene, CDR1 is MNHEY and CDR2 is SMNVEV (reference sequence). The CDR3 DNA reads TGTGCCAGCAGTTTATTGCGATTCGCGGGAGGGGATGAGCAGTTCTTC. This encodes CASSLLRFAGGDEQFF.

V gene TRBV11-2 combines with J gene TRBJ2-7; tentative D call: TRBD1 (6 bases). Trimming took off 1 base at V and 1 base at J, with 8 bases between the two ends. The CDR3 runs 14 residues. Germline V gene sequence: CDR1 SGHAT, CDR2 FQNNGV. CDR3 nucleotides: TGTGCCAGCAGCTTAGGGACAGATTCCTACGAGCAGTACTTC. Translated, it gives CASSLGTDSYEQYF. The whole variable domain, remainder taken from reference TRBV11-2 and TRBJ2-7, is EAGVAQSPRYKIIEKRQSVAFWCNPISGHATLYWYQQILGQGPKLLIQFQNNGVVDDSQLPKDRFSAERLKGVDSTLKIQPAKLEDSAVYLCASSLGTDSYEQYFGPGTRLTVT.

This chain connects TRBV6-5 to TRBJ1-5; 7 nucleotides line up with TRBD1. Germline lookup yields CDR1 MNHEY and CDR2 SVGAGI. CDR3 length: 15 residues. Trimming took 7 bases from V and 1 from J; bases not matched to a gene: 7. CDR3 in amino acids: CASTWDSPSNQPQHF. The DNA for the CDR3 is TGTGCCAGCACTTGGGACAGCCCGAGCAATCAGCCCCAGCATTTT.

A remark on this clone: Germline and junction disagree at one end, which may indicate a read error. The chain carries TRBV10-3 and TRBJ2-7, with 7 bases aligning to TRBD1. The CDR3 extends over 11 amino acids. Germline-derived CDR1 and CDR2 are ENHRY and SYGVKD. CDR3: CAISGKGDSRF. The CDR3 nucleotides are TGTGCCATCAGTGGGAAAGGGGACAGCCGTTTC.

The chain recombines TRBV15 with TRBJ1-2; 8 positions agree with TRBD1. Germline V CDR1 and CDR2: LNHNV, YYDKDF (reference sequence). The V gene end was trimmed by 5 bases and the J gene end by 5 bases; junction bases not matched to a gene: 10. This CDR3 comprises 15 residues. The CDR3 reads CATSWWGDRSYGYTF. The CDR3 bases are TGTGCCACCAGCTGGTGGGGGGACAGGAGTTATGGCTACACCTTC.